The clone carrying this T cell receptor beta chain was counted a few times. Its antigen remains unidentified. These data are taken from a study of radiation and T cells in renal cell carcinoma. Clones were read by immunoSEQ multiplex PCR, and TCRdb kept only the in-frame ones, dropping some. The repertoire holds approximately 65,000 clones, approximately 80% seen once, with roughly 7.5% in the top ten. As for time point: blood 4 weeks post-SBRT, at nephrectomy. Treatment given: 15 Gy SBRT to primary tumor, nephrectomy 4 weeks later. The CDR3 totals 19 residues. Study-wide results and limits: Top tumor clonotypes rose in blood 2 weeks post-radiation, then contracted.

The source of this sequence is a man aged 55 to 70 with renal cell carcinoma. The material sequenced was blood, taken from a patient whose treatment included radiotherapy and nephrectomy. This sequence joins TRBV21-1 and TRBJ2-4. TRBV21-1 counts as a pseudogene. CDR3 bases: TGTGCCAGCAGCAAAGGGTGGGTGGAGGTGGGGGTTACCAAAAACATTCAGTACTTC. This encodes CASSKGWVEVGVTKNIQYF.